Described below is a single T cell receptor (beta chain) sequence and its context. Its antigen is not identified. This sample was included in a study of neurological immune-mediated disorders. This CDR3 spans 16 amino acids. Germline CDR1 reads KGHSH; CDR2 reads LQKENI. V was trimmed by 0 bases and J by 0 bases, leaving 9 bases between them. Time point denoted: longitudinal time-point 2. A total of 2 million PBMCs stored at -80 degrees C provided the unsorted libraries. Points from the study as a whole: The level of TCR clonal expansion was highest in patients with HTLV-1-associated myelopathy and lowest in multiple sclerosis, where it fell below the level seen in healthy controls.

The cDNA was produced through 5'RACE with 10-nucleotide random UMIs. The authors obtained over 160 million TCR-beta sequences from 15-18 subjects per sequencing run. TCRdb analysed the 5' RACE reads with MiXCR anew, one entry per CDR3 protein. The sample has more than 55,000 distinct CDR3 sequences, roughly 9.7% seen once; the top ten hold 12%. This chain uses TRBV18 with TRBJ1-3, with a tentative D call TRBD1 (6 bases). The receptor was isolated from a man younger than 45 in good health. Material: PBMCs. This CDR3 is CASSPPAGDSGNTIYF. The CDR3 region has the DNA TGTGCCAGCTCACCACCAGCAGGGGACTCTGGAAACACCATATATTTT.